The source of this T cell receptor beta chain is a study of shared clonotypes between healthy human individuals. Study-wide background: Three plates each covered CD4 naive and memory; CD8 naive two, CD8 memory one.

Produced via immunoSEQ multiplex PCR; TCRdb's table is partial and in-frame only. The sample lists approximately 2.5 million clones; roughly 93% were seen once. About this clone itself: What it recognizes is unknown.

Study-level points and caveats: The naive CD4 repertoires of several donors were compared, and around 5.1% of clonotypes were shared.

Sequencing was carried out using naive CD4+ T cells from PBMCs. Subset reported: CD45RA+ positively selected. This TCR was sampled from a man younger than 35 in good health. Some clones in this sample may be carry-over from other donors' samples.

As DNA, the CDR3 is TGTGCCAGCAGTTCCCCCCAGGAGCAGTACTTC. It is translated as CASSSPQEQYF. This chain joins TRBV6-6 and TRBJ2-7; D ambiguous. The V end lost 4 bases, the J end lost 7 bases, and 8 bases lay between the germline ends. The germline gives CDR1 MNHNY, CDR2 SVGAGI (reference sequence). The CDR3 spans 11 residues.